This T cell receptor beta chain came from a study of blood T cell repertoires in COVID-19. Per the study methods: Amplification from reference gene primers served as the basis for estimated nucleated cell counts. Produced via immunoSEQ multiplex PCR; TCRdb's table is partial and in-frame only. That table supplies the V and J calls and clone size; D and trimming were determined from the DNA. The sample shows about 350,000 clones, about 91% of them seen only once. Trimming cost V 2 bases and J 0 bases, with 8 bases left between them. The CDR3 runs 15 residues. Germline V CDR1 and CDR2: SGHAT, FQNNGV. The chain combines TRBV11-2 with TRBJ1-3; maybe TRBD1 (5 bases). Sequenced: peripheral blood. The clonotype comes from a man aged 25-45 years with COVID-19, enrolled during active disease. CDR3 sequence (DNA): TGTGCCAGCAGCTTATCGGGGGTCTCTGGAAACACCATATATTTT. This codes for CASSLSGVSGNTIYF.